A single sample is the source of the 7 T cell receptor beta chains below, sequenced in a study of Ad26.COV2.S vaccination and SARS-CoV-2 variants. Clones were read by immunoSEQ multiplex PCR, and TCRdb kept only the in-frame ones, dropping some. The sample yields hundreds of thousands of clones, around 90% seen once. As to treatment: roughly 18 received Ad26.COV2.S at low or high dose, single or two shots; 5 received placebo; per-sample allocation not given. Collection of the samples took place on day 63 after the first injection of vaccine or placebo. Sequencing was performed on peripheral blood, taken in a trial of Ad26.COV2.S vaccine versus placebo. These receptors were obtained from a person between 18 and 65 years old who received the Ad26.COV2.S COVID-19 vaccine or a placebo.

A note on this clone: One end of the junction fails to match germline, which may point to a read error. The CDR3: CASSYRDRRINDKLFF. CDR3 in DNA: TGTGCCAGCAGTTACAGGGACAGGCGGATTAATGATAAACTGTTTTTT. The rearrangement joins TRBV6-6 to TRBJ1-4, with 8 bases identical to TRBD1. The length of the CDR3 is 16 residues. The V gene's germline CDR1 is MNHNY and CDR2 SVGAGI (reference sequence).

The chain has TRBV11-2 and TRBJ1-1; D gene ambiguous. Deletions cut 5 bases from V and 5 bases from J, with 9 bases between. The CDR3 covers 12 residues. Germline V gene data show CDR1 as SGHAT and CDR2 as FQNNGV. The CDR3 nucleotides are TGTGCCAGCAGCCCTGCTGGGACTGAAGCTTTCTTT. Its protein product is CASSPAGTEAFF. Full variable domain (missing parts from reference TRBV11-2 and TRBJ1-1): EAGVAQSPRYKIIEKRQSVAFWCNPISGHATLYWYQQILGQGPKLLIQFQNNGVVDDSQLPKDRFSAERLKGVDSTLKIQPAKLEDSAVYLCASSPAGTEAFFGQGTRLTVV.

CDR3 sequence (DNA): TGTGCCAGCTCACCGGACCTAGCGACCCATGAGCAGTTCTTC. Protein: CASSPDLATHEQFF. The chain has TRBV18 and TRBJ2-1, with TRBD2 as a possible D gene (6 bases). This CDR3 region has 14 residues. Trimming took off 3 bases at V and 8 bases at J, with 14 bases between the two ends. The V gene's germline CDR1 is KGHSH and CDR2 LQKENI. The whole variable domain, filled in from reference TRBV18 and TRBJ2-1, reads NAGVMQNPRHLVRRRGQEARLRCSPMKGHSHVYWYRQLPEEGLKFMVYLQKENIIDESGMPKERFSAEFPKEGPSILRIQQVVRGDSAAYFCASSPDLATHEQFFGPGTRLTVL.

The rearrangement uses TRBV7-2 and TRBJ2-2; D is unresolved. V lost 1 base to trimming and J lost 3 bases, with 3 bases between them. Germline V gives CDR1 SGHTA, CDR2 FQGNSA. This CDR3 has 13 amino acids. CDR3 in amino acids: CASSLVYTGELFF. The CDR3 coding sequence is TGTGCCAGCAGCTTAGTTTACACCGGGGAGCTGTTTTTT.

The chain uses TRBV19 and TRBJ1-2; the D gene is possibly TRBD1 (5 bases). Germline V gene data show CDR1 as LNHDA and CDR2 as SQIVND (reference sequence). The germline V and J ends were trimmed by 6 bases and 4 bases, with 15 bases remaining between them. The CDR3 is 14 residues long. CDR3 DNA: TGTGCCAGTAGCAGGGCTGGGCTGTCCTATGGCTACACCTTC. Translation gives CASSRAGLSYGYTF.

The chain has TRBV5-1 and TRBJ2-1; no clear D. V was shortened by 3 bases and J by 0 bases, with 10 bases between the two germline ends. This CDR3 has 15 residues. The germline V gene has CDR1 SGHRS and CDR2 YFSETQ. The CDR3 DNA is TGCGCCAGCAGCTCCGACGGTAGCTCCTACAATGAGCAGTTCTTC. Its protein product is CASSSDGSSYNEQFF.

J is TRBJ1-3 and V is TRBV30, with 10 bases identical to TRBD1. The CDR3 is 15 amino acids. Germline V gene lookup returns CDR1 GTSNPN and CDR2 SVGIG (reference sequence). V lost 2 bases, J lost 2 bases, and 3 bases stayed unmatched. In nucleotides, the CDR3 is TGTGCCTGGAGTCTAGACAGGGGGCCTGGAAACACCATATATTTT. Residues: CAWSLDRGPGNTIYF.